Here is one T cell receptor beta chain with its context. No antigen is known for it. Germline values: CDR1 SGHDN, CDR2 FVKESK. There are 15 residues in the CDR3. V was cut by 1 base and J by 4 bases, with 10 bases left in between. The record originates from a study of T-cell memory formation after mild COVID-19. About the study: TCR clusters showed largely donor specificity. Study outcomes and limitations: CD4+ bias marked clones expanding day 15 to 37, unlike balanced contracting clones. Some responding clones appeared in pre-infection memory, suggesting cross-reactive memory joined.

The TCR alpha and TCR beta cDNA libraries, bearing sample barcodes and UMIs, were generated by 5'RACE using constant-segment primers. TCRdb re-derived calls from the 5' RACE reads in MiXCR, one entry per CDR3 protein. The sample holds about 400,000 distinct CDR3 sequences, 20% to 25% seen once. The chain has TRBV14 and TRBJ2-2; maybe TRBD2 (5 bases). This receptor was obtained from an adult woman who had mild COVID-19 (a few samples of this study predate the infection). Cell type and time point are not known. The sample was PBMCs or a T cell subset sorted from them (not recorded which). The CDR3 is CASSQVGEGTGELFF. CDR3 DNA sequence: TGTGCCAGCAGCCAAGTGGGAGAGGGCACCGGGGAGCTGTTTTTT.